Listed here are 5 T cell receptor beta chains from one sample, sequenced in a study of blood T cell repertoires in COVID-19. Profiling relied on immunoSEQ multiplex PCR, and the TCRdb table lists in-frame clones only, not all of them. This sample has 55,000 to 65,000 clones; around four fifths occur once, and the top ten carry roughly an eighth. Sequencing was performed on peripheral blood. The receptor source for this set is a human donor in a cohort sampled during active COVID-19.

This chain connects TRBV7-9 to TRBJ1-1, with D maybe TRBD1 (5 bases). The length of the CDR3 is 14 residues. V was trimmed by 5 bases and J by 4 bases, leaving 14 bases between them. Germline CDR1 reads SEHNR; CDR2 reads FQNEAQ (reference sequence). The CDR3 DNA sequence: TGTGCCAGCAGCCGAAGCCAGGGTGGCACTGAAGCTTTCTTT. The encoded protein is CASSRSQGGTEAFF.

The chain links TRBV5-5 to TRBJ1-1, with D perhaps TRBD1 (6 bases). CDR1 is SGHKS and CDR2 is YYEKEE in the germline V gene (reference sequence). CDR3 length: 17 residues. Deletions cut 3 bases from V and 6 bases from J, with 24 bases between. The CDR3 DNA is TGTGCCAGCAGCTATCCAGGACCGGGACAAGGGGTCCCTGAAGCTTTCTTT. This translates into CASSYPGPGQGVPEAFF.

The genes are TRBV27 and TRBJ2-7; 7 bases fit TRBD1. The CDR3 length is 14 residues. From germline, CDR1 is MNHEY and CDR2 SMNVEV (reference sequence). The J segment lost 2 bases and the V segment lost 5 bases, leaving 6 bases of the junction unmatched. The CDR3 region is CASSPPTGPYEQYF. The CDR3 region has the DNA TGTGCCAGCAGTCCACCGACAGGGCCCTACGAGCAGTACTTC.

The count of this clone is one. Other nucleotide sequences from this sample produce the same CDR3. This chain links TRBV2 with TRBJ1-5; 8 bases map to TRBD1. Germline-derived CDR1 and CDR2 are SNHLY and FYNNEI. The CDR3 loop spans 15 amino acids. V lost 3 bases and J lost 3; bases outside the gene matches: 4. In DNA form, the CDR3 reads TGTGCCAGCAGTGAGGACAGGGCGTACAATCAGCCCCAGCATTTT. The encoded protein is CASSEDRAYNQPQHF.

V is TRBV19 and J is TRBJ1-1, with D uncertain. Germline values: CDR1 LNHDA, CDR2 SQIVND (reference sequence). This CDR3 has 15 amino acids. Trimming removed 4 bases from V and 5 bases from J, with 17 bases in between. CDR3 bases: TGTGCCAGTAGTACCCCGCGGATTCCCGGGACTGAAGCTTTCTTT. It translates to CASSTPRIPGTEAFF.